One sample yielded the 13 T cell receptor beta chains listed below, sequenced in a study of beta chain features in type 1 diabetes. Study outcomes and limitations: Shortening of TCRB CDR3s, moderate but significant, appeared in all four CD4+ subsets of Type 1 diabetes patients.

The entirety of the isolated RNA underwent reverse transcription, so expressed TCRB transcripts were sequenced. Only in-frame clones appear in the TCRdb table, and some are missing; sequencing was by immunoSEQ multiplex PCR. Counted here are 150,000 to 200,000 clones, approximately 9% occurring once; the ten biggest clones make up 0.54%. Which antigens these TCRs recognize remains unknown. The sample was central memory CD4+ T cells from blood. The receptors stem from a woman between 18 and 29 years old with type 1 diabetes.

This clone was observed a few times. The chain recombines TRBV27 with TRBJ1-3; D call uncertain. Germline V gene lookup returns CDR1 MNHEY and CDR2 SMNVEV (reference sequence). Trimming removed 6 bases from V and 0 bases from J, with 12 bases in between. The CDR3 has 15 amino acids. The CDR3 is CASSPVGRSGNTIYF. As DNA, the CDR3 is TGTGCCAGCAGCCCCGTGGGCCGCTCTGGAAACACCATATATTTT.

The chain has TRBV7-2 and TRBJ1-2; TRBD1 might be the D (5 bases). The CDR3 is made up of 16 amino acids. Trimming left V 5 bases short and J 6 bases short, with 22 bases between. Germline loops: CDR1 SGHTA, CDR2 FQGNSA. Here the CDR3 reads CASSLKGSAGLNGYTF. The CDR3, as DNA: TGTGCCAGCAGCCTAAAGGGTTCGGCAGGGCTGAATGGCTACACCTTC. Filled out from reference TRBV7-2 and TRBJ1-2, the complete variable domain reads GAGVSQSPSNKVTEKGKDVELRCDPISGHTALYWYRQSLGQGLEFLIYFQGNSAPDKSGLPSDRFSAERTGGSVSTLTIQRTQQEDSAVYLCASSLKGSAGLNGYTFGSGTRLTVV.

The V call is TRBV6-5, the J call TRBJ2-2; D possibly corresponds to TRBD1 (6 bases). The germline V and J ends were trimmed by 5 bases and 3 bases, with 10 bases remaining between them. The CDR3 runs to 14 residues. CDR1 and CDR2 from the germline V gene are MNHEY and SVGAGI. For the CDR3, the DNA is TGTGCCAGCAGTACGGGACACTACACCGGGGAGCTGTTTTTT. The encoded protein is CASSTGHYTGELFF.

This chain uses TRBV5-4 with TRBJ2-1, with D possibly matching TRBD1 (6 bases). The CDR3 runs to 15 residues. The V and J ends lost 0 bases and 4 bases respectively, with 11 bases between them. CDR1 and CDR2 from the germline V gene are SGHNT and YYREEE (reference sequence). Written as DNA, the CDR3 is TGTGCCAGCAGCTTGGTGGGGGCCTCATACAATGAGCAGTTCTTC. It specifies CASSLVGASYNEQFF.

This clone was recorded many times. V is TRBV15 and J is TRBJ2-7; no firm D call. The CDR3 covers 14 residues. The V and J ends lost 0 bases and 3 bases respectively, with 9 bases between them. CDR1 and CDR2 from the germline V gene are LNHNV and YYDKDF (reference sequence). The CDR3 sequence is CATSRDRPGYEQYF. In nucleotides, the CDR3 is TGTGCCACCAGCAGAGATCGGCCAGGCTACGAGCAGTACTTC.

This clone was counted only a few times. The chain carries TRBV9 and TRBJ1-2; TRBD1 agrees at 10 bases. The germline gives CDR1 SGDLS, CDR2 YYNGEE. J was trimmed by 0 bases and V by 4 bases; bases with no gene match: 12. This CDR3 contains 18 residues. The CDR3 DNA reads as TGTGCCAGCAGCCCCCTGGACAGGGGGTTAGGCGCTAACTATGGCTACACCTTC. Protein sequence: CASSPLDRGLGANYGYTF.

This clone was observed at least ten times. V is TRBV23-1 and J is TRBJ1-1; D is undetermined. TRBV23-1 has ORF status, its function being uncertain. The CDR3 is 15 amino acids. Deletions cut 4 bases from V and 1 base from J, with 13 bases between. The CDR3 bases are TGCGCCAGCAGTCGGCGTGCAGGCGAGAACACTGAAGCTTTCTTT. Translating it yields CASSRRAGENTEAFF.

The chain employs TRBV11-2 and TRBJ2-2; TRBD1 aligns across 7 bases. Germline lookup yields CDR1 SGHAT and CDR2 FQNNGV. Losses at the gene ends were 5 bases for V and 1 base for J; bases not matched to a gene: 1. The CDR3 runs to 14 residues. CDR3 sequence reads: CASSRTGNTGELFF. The CDR3 DNA sequence: TGTGCCAGCAGCCGGACAGGGAACACCGGGGAGCTGTTTTTT.

This clone was counted only a few times. The rearrangement uses TRBV5-1 and TRBJ2-3, with D perhaps TRBD2 (5 bases). The CDR3 totals 12 residues. Germline V lookup: CDR1 SGHRS, CDR2 YFSETQ. V was cut by 6 bases and J by 8 bases, with 13 bases left in between. CDR3 loop: CASKADAVTQYF. The CDR3 DNA follows: TGCGCCAGCAAAGCGGATGCGGTTACGCAGTATTTT.

This chain links TRBV6-5 with TRBJ2-1; D unresolved. This CDR3 contains 14 residues. Trimming stripped 2 bases from V and 8 bases from J, with 13 bases between. CDR1 is MNHEY, CDR2 SVGAGI, per germline. The chain's CDR3 is CASSYADSSDEQFF. In DNA, the CDR3 is TGTGCCAGCAGTTACGCCGACTCATCCGATGAGCAGTTCTTC.

This clone appeared a few times. The chain joins TRBV21-1 to TRBJ2-5; the listed D gene, TRBD1, was not tested against the DNA. TRBV21-1 is designated a pseudogene. The CDR3 consists of 15 residues. CDR3 protein: CASSNCRDRKETQYF. The CDR3, as DNA: TGTGCCAGCAGCAATTGTCGGGACAGGAAAGAGACCCAGTACTTC.

The genes are TRBV7-3 and TRBJ2-1; 9 bases match TRBD2. The germline gives CDR1 SGHTA, CDR2 FQGTGA. This CDR3 contains 14 residues. V dropped 4 bases and J dropped 6; count of bases not matched to a gene: 4. The CDR3 region is CASSSGLATNEQFF. CDR3 in DNA: TGTGCCAGCAGCTCCGGACTAGCGACCAATGAGCAGTTCTTC.

The chain joins TRBV10-2 to TRBJ2-1, with 10 bases fitting TRBD2. V shed 8 bases, J shed 9 bases, and the junction held 13 bases outside the gene matches. In germline, CDR1 is WSHSY, CDR2 SAAADI. CDR3 length: 15 amino acids. This CDR3 reads CASQGVASGGGEQFF. The CDR3 nucleotides are TGCGCCAGCCAAGGGGTGGCTAGCGGGGGAGGTGAGCAGTTCTTC.